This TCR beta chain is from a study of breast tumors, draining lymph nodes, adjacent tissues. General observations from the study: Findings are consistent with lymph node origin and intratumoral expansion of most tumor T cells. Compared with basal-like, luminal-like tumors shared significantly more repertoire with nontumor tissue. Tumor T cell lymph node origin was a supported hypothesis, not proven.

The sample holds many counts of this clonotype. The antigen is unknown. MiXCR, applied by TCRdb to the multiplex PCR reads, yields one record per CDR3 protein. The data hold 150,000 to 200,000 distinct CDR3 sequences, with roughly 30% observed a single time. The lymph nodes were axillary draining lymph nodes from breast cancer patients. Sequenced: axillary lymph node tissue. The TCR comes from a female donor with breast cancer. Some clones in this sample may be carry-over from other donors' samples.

CDR3: CASSVGGGTKDTQYF. The CDR3 DNA reads TGTGCCAGCAGCGTAGGAGGCGGGACGAAAGATACGCAGTATTTT. The rearrangement links TRBV9 to TRBJ2-3; tentatively, D is TRBD2 (6 bases). This CDR3 has 15 residues. Germline-derived CDR1 and CDR2 are SGDLS and YYNGEE. V lost 0 bases and J lost 5, with 13 bases in between.